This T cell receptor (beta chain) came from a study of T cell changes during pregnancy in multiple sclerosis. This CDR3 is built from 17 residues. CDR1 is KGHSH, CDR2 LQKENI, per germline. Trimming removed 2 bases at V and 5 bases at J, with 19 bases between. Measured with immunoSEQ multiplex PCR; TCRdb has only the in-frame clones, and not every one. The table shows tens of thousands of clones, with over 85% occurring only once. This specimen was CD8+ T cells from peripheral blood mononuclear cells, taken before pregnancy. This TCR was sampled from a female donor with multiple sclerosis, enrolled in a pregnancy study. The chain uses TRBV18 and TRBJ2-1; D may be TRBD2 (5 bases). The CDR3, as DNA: TGTGCCAGCTCACCATCGCCGGGGAGCGGCGTCCACAATGAGCAGTTCTTC. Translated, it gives CASSPSPGSGVHNEQFF.